The 9 T cell receptor beta chains below come from one sample, sequenced in a study of CXCR3-negative and CXCR3-positive naive CD8 T cells. In preparing the TRB cDNA libraries, 5' RACE with UMI labels was used. From its re-call of the 5' RACE reads, TCRdb lists each CDR3 protein once, without DNA. The ten top clones account for 0.25% to 0.3%, within a sample of 130,000 to 150,000 distinct CDR3 sequences. These TCRs are of unknown antigen specificity. Study-wide points: Compared with CXCR3-negative naive cells, CXCR3-positive naive cells showed more hydrophobic TRB CDR3s.

Material for sequencing was naive CXCR3+ CD8+ T cells from blood. Subset indicated: CD45RO-CCR7+CD27+CD95- naive CD8+ T cells expressing CXCR3 (TNR3+). The origin of the receptors is a human donor in good health. Some clones in this sample may be carry-over from other donors' samples.

The rearrangement joins TRBV29-1 to TRBJ2-1; TCRdb outputs TRBD1, but without DNA this stays unchecked. The CDR3 runs to 15 residues. Germline lookup yields CDR1 SQVTM and CDR2 ANQGSEA. The CDR3 is CSVEGTESSYNEQFF.

This sequence joins TRBV6-2 or TRBV6-3 and TRBJ2-2; the TCRdb D gene call, TRBD1, has no DNA to confirm it. This CDR3 has 16 residues. CDR1 is MNHEY, CDR2 SVGEGT, per germline. This CDR3 is CASSPSTGTNTGELFF.

CDR3 protein: CASSRSPDRLNTGELFF. The rearrangement uses TRBV4-1 and TRBJ2-2; TCRdb reports TRBD1, a call that lacks DNA to check it against. The CDR3 has 17 amino acids. Germline CDR1 and CDR2: MGHRA and YSYEKL.

The V call is TRBV7-9, the J call TRBJ1-4. The CDR3 runs to 18 residues. Germline CDR1 is SEHNR and CDR2 is FQNEAQ (reference sequence). The CDR3 sequence is CASIDSRDSLATNEKLFF.

The genes are TRBV30 and TRBJ1-1. Germline assignment: CDR1 GTSNPN and CDR2 SVGIG (reference sequence). The CDR3 is 16 residues long. CDR3 region: CAWRKQGPRVDTEAFF.

This chain joins TRBV20-1 and TRBJ2-1; as DNA is missing, the TRBD2 call by TCRdb cannot be tested. CDR1 is DFQATT, CDR2 SNEGSKA, per germline (reference sequence). The CDR3 sequence is 16 residues long. The CDR3 protein is CSANSLAGGPVDEQFF.

The genes are TRBV7-7 and TRBJ2-6; checking the TCRdb D call of TRBD2 is not possible without DNA. The length of the CDR3 is 17 residues. Germline V gene data show CDR1 as SSHAT and CDR2 as FNYEAQ (reference sequence). The CDR3 loop is CASSLGSRGTGANVLTF.

The chain is built from TRBV19 and TRBJ1-1; the D gene TCRdb calls, TRBD1, cannot be checked with no DNA. Per germline, CDR1 LNHDA and CDR2 SQIVND (reference sequence). The CDR3 spans 12 residues. CDR3: CASTPGYTEAFF.

The chain combines TRBV11-2 with TRBJ2-1. The CDR3 covers 15 residues. The germline V gene has CDR1 SGHAT and CDR2 FQNNGV. The CDR3 here is CASSLWTASYNEQFF.